This T cell receptor (beta chain) was captured in a study of control samples from healthy donors and cancer patients. Libraries were prepared by immunoSEQ multiplex PCR; TCRdb keeps only in-frame clonotypes and omits some of them. Found here are about 160,000 clones, around 95% of them singletons; the top ten hold over 4%. The CDR3 is made up of 16 amino acids. Germline V gives CDR1 MNHEY, CDR2 SVGEGT. Between the trimmed V and J ends, which lost 0 bases and 2 bases, there was a span of 12 bases. Input material: blood. The chain links TRBV6-2 or TRBV6-3 to TRBJ2-3, with D perhaps being TRBD1 or TRBD2 (5 bases each). The TCR originated in a woman aged 60 to 75 in good health. This CDR3 reads CASSYSGPISTDTQYF. The CDR3 coding sequence is TGTGCCAGCAGTTACTCGGGACCCATATCCACAGATACGCAGTATTTT.